The clone carrying this T cell receptor beta chain was detected only a few times. The antigen is unknown. These data originate in a study of blood T cells in healthy people across ages. Study conclusions and caveats: The fall in TCR beta diversity per million T cells was roughly linear with age.

Combining a sample-barcoded 5' primer with a J-beta primer mix, a second PCR ran for roughly 7 to 12 cycles. TCRdb re-analysed the 5' RACE reads in MiXCR, keeping a single row per CDR3 protein. Altogether about 760,000 distinct CDR3 sequences are present, approximately 25% being singletons, with the ten largest covering under 10%. Each donor was a healthy Caucasian individual from Russia, aged roughly 6 to 100. The germline CDR1 and CDR2 sequences are MNHEY and SVGAGI. Trimming took 8 bases from V and 1 from J, leaving 14 bases between them. The CDR3 has 14 residues. This sample was also put to use in a study of T cells of mothers and their children. This second report adds: cDNA was made from all extracted RNA, 1.5 ug per 15 ul.

This TCR came from a boy younger than 18 in good health. The sample was blood. V and J are TRBV6-5 and TRBJ1-1; D perhaps matches TRBD1 (5 bases). CDR3 nucleotide sequence: TGTGCCAGCTATCCGGGGGTCACGAACACTGAAGCTTTCTTT. It yields the protein CASYPGVTNTEAFF.